This T cell receptor beta chain is drawn from a study of blood T cell repertoires in COVID-19. About the study: The United States, Italy and Spain supplied acute and convalescent COVID-19 samples.

CDR3 length equals 15 residues. With 4 bases clipped from V and 0 bases from J, the junction kept 3 bases outside the gene matches. Germline V gives CDR1 SGHRS, CDR2 YFSETQ. The method was immunoSEQ multiplex PCR; TCRdb's version includes in-frame clones alone and lacks a portion of them. The sample shows hundreds of thousands of clones, 88% of them seen only once. Recruitment covered about 26 US areas and drew participants whose ages spanned about 18 to 90 years. This TCR derives from a woman aged 50 to 65 who had recovered from COVID-19. This sequence joins TRBV5-1 and TRBJ2-3, with 9 nucleotides matching TRBD2. The sequenced material came from PBMCs or T cells enriched from blood (not recorded which). The CDR3 loop reads CASSGGRASTDTQYF. CDR3 DNA sequence: TGCGCCAGCAGCGGCGGGAGGGCAAGCACAGATACGCAGTATTTT.